This TCR beta chain was recovered during a study of shared clonotypes between healthy human individuals. Overall study findings and caveats: Sharing across a few donors was seen in 4.5% to 5.5% of naive CD4 clonotypes. Sequencing depth was predicted to influence how clonotypes are shared among donors.

Only in-frame clones appear in the TCRdb table, and some are missing; sequencing was by immunoSEQ multiplex PCR. The sample has 630,000 or so clones, about 98% seen once. Regarding this clone: Its specificity is unknown.

Positively selected for CCR7, the CD45RO-negative cells used as naive CD8 cells excluded terminally differentiated effector memory CD45RA+ cells. This receptor was identified in a man aged 25-45 years in good health. Sequenced input: naive CD8+ T cells sorted from blood.

DNA of the CDR3: TGTGCCAGCAGTGATCGGCCGACATACGAGCAGTACTTC. Translation: CASSDRPTYEQYF. The chain has TRBV25-1 and TRBJ2-7; no clear D gene. Germline-derived CDR1 and CDR2 are MGHDK and SYGVNS. Deletions cut 3 bases from V and 4 bases from J, with 10 bases between. This CDR3 spans 13 amino acids.